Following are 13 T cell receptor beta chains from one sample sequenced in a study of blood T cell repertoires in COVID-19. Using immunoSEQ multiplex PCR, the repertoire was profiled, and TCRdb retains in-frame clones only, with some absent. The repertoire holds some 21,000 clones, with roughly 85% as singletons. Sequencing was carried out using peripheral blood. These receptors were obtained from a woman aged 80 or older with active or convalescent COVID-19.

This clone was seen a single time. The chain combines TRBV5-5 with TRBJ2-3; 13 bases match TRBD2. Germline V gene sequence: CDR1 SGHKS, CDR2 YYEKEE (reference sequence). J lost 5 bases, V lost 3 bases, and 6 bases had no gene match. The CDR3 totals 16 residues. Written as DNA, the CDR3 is TGTGCCAGCAGCTACAGACTAGCGGGGGGTATAGATACGCAGTATTTT. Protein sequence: CASSYRLAGGIDTQYF. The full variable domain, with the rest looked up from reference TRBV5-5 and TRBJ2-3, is DAGVTQSPTHLIKTRGQQVTLRCSPISGHKSVSWYQQVLGQGPQFIFQYYEKEERGRGNFPDRFSARQFPNYSSELNVNALLLGDSALYLCASSYRLAGGIDTQYFGPGTRLTVL.

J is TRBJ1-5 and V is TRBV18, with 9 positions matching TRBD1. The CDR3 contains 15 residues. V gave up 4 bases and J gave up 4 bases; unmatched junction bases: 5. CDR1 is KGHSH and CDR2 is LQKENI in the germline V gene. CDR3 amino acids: CASSRGTGQNQPQHF. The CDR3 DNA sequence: TGTGCCAGCTCACGTGGGACAGGGCAGAATCAGCCCCAGCATTTT.

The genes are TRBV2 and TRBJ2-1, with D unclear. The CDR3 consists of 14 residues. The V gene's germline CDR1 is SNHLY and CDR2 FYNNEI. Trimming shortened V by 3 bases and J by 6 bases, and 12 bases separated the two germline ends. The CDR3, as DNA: TGTGCCAGCAGTGAGCTTAAAACTATCAATGAGCAGTTCTTC. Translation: CASSELKTINEQFF.

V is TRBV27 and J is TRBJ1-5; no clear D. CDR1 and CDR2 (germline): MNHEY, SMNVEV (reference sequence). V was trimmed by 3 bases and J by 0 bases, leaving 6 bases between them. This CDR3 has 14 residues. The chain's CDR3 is CASSFLGSNQPQHF. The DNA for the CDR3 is TGTGCCAGCAGTTTCCTCGGTAGCAATCAGCCCCAGCATTTT.

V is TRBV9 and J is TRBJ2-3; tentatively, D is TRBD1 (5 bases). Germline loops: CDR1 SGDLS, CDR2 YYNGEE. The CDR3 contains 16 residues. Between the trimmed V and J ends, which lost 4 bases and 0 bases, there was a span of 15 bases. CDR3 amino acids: CASSPDSPYSTDTQYF. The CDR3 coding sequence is TGTGCCAGCAGCCCCGACAGTCCTTATAGCACAGATACGCAGTATTTT. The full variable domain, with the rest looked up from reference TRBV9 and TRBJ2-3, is DSGVTQTPKHLITATGQRVTLRCSPRSGDLSVYWYQQSLDQGLQFLIQYYNGEERAKGNILERFSAQQFPDLHSELNLSSLELGDSALYFCASSPDSPYSTDTQYFGPGTRLTVL.

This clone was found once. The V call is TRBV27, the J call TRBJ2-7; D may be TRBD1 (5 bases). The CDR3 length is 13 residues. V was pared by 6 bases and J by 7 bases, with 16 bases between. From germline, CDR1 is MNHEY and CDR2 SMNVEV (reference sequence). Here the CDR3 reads CASRLQASQEQYF. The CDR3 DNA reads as TGTGCCAGCAGGTTACAGGCTTCCCAGGAGCAGTACTTC.

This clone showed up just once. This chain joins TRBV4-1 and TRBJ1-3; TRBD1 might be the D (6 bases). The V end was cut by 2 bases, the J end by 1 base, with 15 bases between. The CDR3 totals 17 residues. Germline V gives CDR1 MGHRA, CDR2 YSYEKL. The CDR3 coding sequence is TGCGCCAGCAGCCAACCTACTCAGGGGAGATCTGGAAACACCATATATTTT. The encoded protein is CASSQPTQGRSGNTIYF.

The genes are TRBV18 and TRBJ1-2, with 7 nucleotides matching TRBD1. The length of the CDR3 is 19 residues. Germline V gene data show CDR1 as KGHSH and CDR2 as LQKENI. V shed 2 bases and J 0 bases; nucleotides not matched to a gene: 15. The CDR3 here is CASSPELWDSHPSNYGYTF. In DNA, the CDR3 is TGTGCCAGCTCACCAGAGCTTTGGGACAGCCATCCATCTAACTATGGCTACACCTTC.

In nucleotides, the CDR3 is TGTGCCAGCAGCGCCACCGGGACTAGTGCTTACGAGCAGTTCTTC. Protein product: CASSATGTSAYEQFF. J is TRBJ2-1 and V is TRBV9; 8 bases agree with TRBD2. CDR3 size: 15 residues. Germline trimming cut 3 bases from V and 10 bases from J; bases unmatched to any gene: 12. Per germline, CDR1 SGDLS and CDR2 YYNGEE.

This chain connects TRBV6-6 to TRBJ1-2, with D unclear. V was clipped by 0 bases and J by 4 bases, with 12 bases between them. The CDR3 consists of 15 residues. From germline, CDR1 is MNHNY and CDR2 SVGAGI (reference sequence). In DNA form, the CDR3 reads TGTGCCAGCAGTTACTCCCTAGGACTGGGCTATGGCTACACCTTC. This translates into CASSYSLGLGYGYTF.

The CDR3 spells CASSKQGWEKLFF. DNA for the CDR3: TGTGCCAGCAGCAAACAGGGGTGGGAAAAACTGTTTTTT. This rearrangement joins TRBV3-1 (or the pseudogene TRBV3-2) to TRBJ1-4; TRBD1 agrees at 7 bases. Germline V gives CDR1 LGHDT, CDR2 YNNKEL (reference sequence). There are 13 residues in the CDR3. The V and J ends lost 5 bases and 8 bases, in that order; junction bases with no gene match: 5.

CDR3 in amino acids: CASSRPSTGLSSGANVLTF. The DNA for the CDR3 is TGTGCCAGCAGCCGACCTTCGACGGGACTAAGCTCTGGGGCCAACGTCCTGACTTTC. This chain uses TRBV3-1 (or the pseudogene TRBV3-2) with TRBJ2-6; the match to TRBD2 covers 7 bases. Germline V lookup: CDR1 LGHDT, CDR2 YNNKEL (reference sequence). J was trimmed by 0 bases and V by 4 bases; bases with no gene match: 12. The length of the CDR3 is 19 residues.

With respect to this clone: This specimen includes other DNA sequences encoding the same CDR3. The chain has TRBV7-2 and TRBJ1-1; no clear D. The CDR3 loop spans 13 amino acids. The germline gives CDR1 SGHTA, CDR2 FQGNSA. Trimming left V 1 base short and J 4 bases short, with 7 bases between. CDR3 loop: CASSLGQATEAFF. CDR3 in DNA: TGTGCCAGCAGCTTAGGGCAGGCCACTGAAGCTTTCTTT.